The TCR beta chain under discussion was sequenced for a study of CD8+ T cells in alopecia areata. Findings and caveats of the study: Clonality in lesional scalp, especially alopecia totalis/universalis, exceeded that of normal scalp.

Those with alopecia areata gave lesional scalp punch biopsies and peripheral blood. The researchers isolated CD4+ and CD8+ T cells from PBMCs by sorting. This clone was observed a handful of times. Its antigen is still unknown. RNA extraction was followed by reverse transcription into cDNA, which acted as the sequencing template. Here immunoSEQ multiplex PCR was the method, and the copy in TCRdb shows in-frame clones only, minus some. The sample lists 100,000 to 150,000 clones, around 50% occurring once. The CDR3 totals 11 residues. V gave up 4 bases and J gave up 2 bases, with 6 bases separating them. Germline V CDR1 and CDR2: SQVTM, ANQGSEA.

This receptor was identified in a human donor with alopecia areata. The sample was NKG2D-low CD8+ T cells sorted from blood. The rearrangement uses TRBV29-1 and TRBJ2-7, with D maybe TRBD1 (5 bases). The CDR3 here is CSVGQTYEQYF. CDR3 DNA: TGCAGCGTTGGACAGACCTACGAGCAGTACTTC.